This paragraph reports one T cell receptor beta chain. This record comes from a study of control samples from healthy donors and cancer patients. Produced via immunoSEQ multiplex PCR; TCRdb's table is partial and in-frame only. The sample carries about 120,000 clones, 80% to 95% recorded once. V lost 6 bases, J lost 6 bases, and 17 bases lay in between. Germline CDR1 reads MDHEN; CDR2 reads SYDVKM. This CDR3 is built from 15 residues. The origin of this receptor is a woman aged 50 to 65 in good health. The chain links TRBV28 to TRBJ2-2; D not resolved. The specimen sequenced was blood. This CDR3 is CASRGFYGSSGELFF. The CDR3 DNA follows: TGTGCCAGCAGGGGCTTCTACGGTTCTTCCGGGGAGCTGTTTTTT.